Sequencing of this TCR beta chain was carried out in a study of immune evolution from preneoplasia to lung adenocarcinoma. Clones were sequenced by immunoSEQ multiplex PCR, and TCRdb holds only the in-frame ones, with some missing. This table holds 6,000 to 7,500 clones, around 80% found once. With V trimmed by 5 bases and J by 5 bases, 12 bases remained unmatched. Germline CDR1 is MNHEY and CDR2 is SMNVEV (reference sequence). The CDR3 totals 16 residues. This clone appeared a few times. The material sequenced was FFPE minimally invasive lung adenocarcinoma tissue. This sequence was found in a person aged 60-80 years with lung adenocarcinoma. The chain has TRBV27 and TRBJ2-5; 9 positions match TRBD2. The CDR3 bases are TGTGCCAGCAGTATGATGGGACTAGCAAGGTCGGAGACCCAGTACTTC. This sequence encodes CASSMMGLARSETQYF.